This TCR beta chain was recorded in a study of T cells expressing NK-cell markers (TCRdb year 2020). Some background on the complete study: Eight or nine donors provided sorted CD3+CD56+NKG2C+, CD3+CD56+NKG2C- and CD3+CD56-NKG2C+ T-cell subsets, whose TCR beta-chain repertoires were profiled. Among the eight sequenced donors, only one was HCMV-seronegative, while the other seven were HCMV-seropositive. Randomly selected healthy volunteers, three men and five women, were used as the eight sequenced donors. Sequencing of the libraries produced 2 x 150 bp reads on Illumina HiSeq 2000/2500, MiSeq or NextSeq. Study-wide conclusions, independent of this receptor: Those dominant clonotypes were again the most abundant among CD3+CD56-NKG2C+ cells in a few donors, at about 28.3-65%. In roughly six donors, the dominant CD3+CD56+NKG2C+ clonotypes were among the top 10 CD8+ clonotypes and accounted for about 1.0-7.5% of CD8+ T cells. Whether the expanded NKG2C-expressing T cell clones were specific for HCMV antigens was left unclear.

As concerns this clonotype: Its target antigen remains unknown.

The CDR3 has 15 amino acids, counting the end cysteine and phenylalanine. Only the protein is available. The germline V gene encodes CDR1 MNHEY and CDR2 SVGAGI. Sequencing was carried out with an Illumina HiSeq 2000. TCR beta cDNA libraries were prepared using 5'RACE template switching, which introduced a universal primer site and unique molecular identifiers. Priming for cDNA synthesis came from the TCR beta constant segment, and two successive PCR amplification steps followed. Per the authors' processing: Reads were demultiplexed and grouped by UMI with MIGEC, and clonotypes were assembled and quantified with MiTCR. To exclude erroneous sequences, only TCR cDNA sequences supported by at least two reads were retained. The tcR package was used for downstream repertoire analysis, and clonotypes were matched across fractions by CDR3 nucleotide sequence plus V segment. VDJmatch was used to annotate antigen specificity against VDJdb, with one amino acid substitution in CDR3 permitted. The reads were reprocessed in TCRdb, with one entry per CDR3 protein sequence and no accompanying DNA. The V and J calls shown here were made by TCRdb, not taken from the authors' results. The data table for this sample lists about 150,000 distinct CDR3 sequences. The ten largest clones take up around 37% of the sample.

To determine HCMV serostatus, a commercial ELISA kit was used to detect HCMV-specific IgG in serum. Ficoll density gradient centrifugation was used to isolate peripheral blood mononuclear cells from blood. The receptor was isolated from a woman in her 50s in good health. Donor details come from another sample of the same person, matched by shared clones. This chain joins TRBV6-5 to TRBJ2-1; TCRdb's D call of TRBD1 is untestable without DNA. Sequencing was carried out using blood T cells: a sorted CD56 or NKG2C T cell subset, CD4+ or CD8+ T cells, or bulk PBMC T cells (not recorded which). CDR3 reads: CASSPLDGSYNEQFF.